This T cell receptor (beta chain) was identified during a study of post-analysis software for immune sequencing data (dated by TCRdb to 2015 to 2017). About the study as a whole: Disease courses on record covered relapsing-remitting, secondary progressive and progressive-relapsing multiple sclerosis, though some patients had no subtype annotation. The multiple sclerosis patient repertoires were compared with 10 or so previously published healthy control repertoires from donors aged about 6 to 26 years. A subset of samples was prepared in parallel using single-end sample barcoding, then pooled and co-amplified after Illumina adapter ligation. Study-level results and caveats: The control group was slightly older than the multiple sclerosis patient group. Multiple sclerosis patients had significantly lower normalized Chao1 diversity than controls, a result that suggests substantial peripheral T-cell clonal expansion. Direct clustering with F measure showed strong co-clustering of samples prepared in the same batch, prompting a batch-effect correction. Patients showed significantly higher frequencies than controls for a handful of TRBV segments, among them TRBV5-6, TRBV5-1 and TRBV20-1.

Library preparation was by PCR. TCRdb lists the instrument as Illumina HiSeq 2500. Unique molecular identifiers were incorporated into TCR beta cDNA libraries to reduce PCR and sequencing biases. About 0.5 million cDNA molecules were obtained for every 1 to 10 million input T cells, so each molecule roughly corresponded to one T cell. The patient libraries were prepared and sequenced with the same protocol used for the earlier healthy control dataset. Samples belonging to the same batch were prepared together, multiplexed and sequenced on a shared HiSeq lane. Per the source publication's procedure: Raw barcoded reads were processed with MIGEC, discarding single-read molecular identifier groups before consensus assembly and CDR3 extraction. Clonotype tables were post-analysed with VDJtools, and diversity was normalized by down-sampling all datasets to the smallest sample size. Repertoire overlap clustering matched CDR3 amino acid but not nucleotide sequences to correct batch-related cross-sample contamination. The public reads were reprocessed in TCRdb via fastp at Q25 and MiXCR, keeping in-frame beta chains. Each entry merges the rows of one CDR3 protein and shows their most common DNA and genes. The V and J calls follow TCRdb's processing rather than the paper's. Recorded for this sample are hundreds of thousands of distinct CDR3 sequences; roughly 27% of them occurred a single time. In total, the top ten clones hold approximately 0.6% of the sample.

Based on the germline V gene, the CDR1 and CDR2 sequences are SGHDT and YYEEEE. The CDR3, from cysteine to phenylalanine, totals 15 residues. Only the CDR3 region is kept as DNA, spanning 45 bases read in frame from base 1. Germline trimming amounts to 4 bases on V and 11 bases on J, with 10 as the count of junction bases outside the gene matches. About this clonotype: No antigen is known for it. Base qualities were left out, and no much larger clone turns up one base away.

To demonstrate the VDJtools post-analysis software, the study profiled TCR beta repertoires from the peripheral blood of about a dozen young patients with multiple sclerosis. The patients with multiple sclerosis were children and adolescents between about 6 and 15 years of age. The sequence joins TRBV5-6 to TRBJ1-6, with 9 central nucleotides matching TRBD1. Sequencing was carried out using blood. The clonotype comes from a girl under 18 with multiple sclerosis. The nucleotide sequence is TGTGCCAGCAGCAGAAAGGGACAGGGCTCTACACCCCTCCACTTT. Protein translation: CASSRKGQGSTPLHF.